The 8 T cell receptor beta chains reported below all come from one sample, sequenced in a study of blood T cell repertoires in COVID-19. The method was immunoSEQ multiplex PCR; TCRdb's version includes in-frame clones alone and lacks a portion of them. The data contain over 45,000 clones, about 78% of them singletons. The sequenced sample was peripheral blood. The receptors come from a man aged 50 or older with active or convalescent COVID-19.

V usage is TRBV6-2 or TRBV6-3 and J usage is TRBJ2-6; no firm D call. V gave up 4 bases and J gave up 0 bases, with 10 bases separating them. This CDR3 is built from 16 residues. Germline assignment: CDR1 MNHEY and CDR2 SVGEGT. As DNA, the CDR3 is TGTGCCAGCAGTTCGAACAGTTTCTCTGGGGCCAACGTCCTGACTTTC. Its translation is CASSSNSFSGANVLTF.

The chain employs TRBV6-1 and TRBJ2-7; 9 bases fit TRBD2. The germline V gene encodes CDR1 MNHNS and CDR2 SASEGT. The CDR3 sequence is 16 residues long. V shed 4 bases, J shed 3 bases, and the junction held 10 bases outside the gene matches. The CDR3 DNA reads as TGTGCCAGCAGTGTGGGACTAGCAGAATACGACTACGAGCAGTACTTC. Translation: CASSVGLAEYDYEQYF.

V and J are TRBV5-4 and TRBJ2-1; D is ambiguous. The CDR3 spans 16 residues. Germline loops: CDR1 SGHNT, CDR2 YYREEE (reference sequence). V was trimmed by 0 bases and J by 8 bases, leaving 18 bases between them. CDR3 in DNA: TGTGCCAGCAGCTTGGACCTCGACATCTCATTTGATGAGCAGTTCTTC. Protein product: CASSLDLDISFDEQFF.

The chain recombines TRBV11-2 with TRBJ2-5; the D gene is possibly TRBD2 (6 bases). V was trimmed by 3 bases and J by 5 bases, leaving 19 bases between them. CDR1 SGHAT and CDR2 FQNNGV come from the germline V gene. The CDR3 extends over 16 amino acids. CDR3 DNA: TGTGCCAGCAGCTTTACTCCCGCGGGGCTAGGGGAGACCCAGTACTTC. Translated, it gives CASSFTPAGLGETQYF.

This chain uses TRBV14 with TRBJ2-2; possibly TRBD2 for D (5 bases). The CDR3 runs 15 residues. V gave up 2 bases and J gave up 1 base, with 8 bases separating them. Germline V gene lookup returns CDR1 SGHDN and CDR2 FVKESK. The CDR3, as DNA: TGTGCCAGCAGCCAATACGCGGGGAACACCGGGGAGCTGTTTTTT. It codes for CASSQYAGNTGELFF.

This clone was seen a handful of times. The chain is built from TRBV7-9 and TRBJ2-1, with D possibly TRBD2 on 6 matching bases. Germline CDR1 is SEHNR and CDR2 is FQNEAQ (reference sequence). The CDR3 extends over 15 amino acids. V was pared by 3 bases and J by 0 bases, with 9 bases between. CDR3 loop: CASSFPGDSYNEQFF. The CDR3 DNA follows: TGTGCCAGCAGCTTCCCGGGGGACTCCTACAATGAGCAGTTCTTC.

The chain recombines TRBV3-1 (or the pseudogene TRBV3-2) with TRBJ1-5, with a tentative D call TRBD1 (5 bases). The CDR3 spans 14 residues. The V and J ends lost 2 bases and 6 bases respectively, with 11 bases between them. CDR1 is LGHDT and CDR2 is YNNKEL in the germline V gene (reference sequence). The CDR3 nucleotides are TGTGCCAGCAGCCAATGGGGGGAAAGTCAGCCCCAGCATTTT. It yields the protein CASSQWGESQPQHF.

This chain joins TRBV5-4 and TRBJ1-4; no reliable D call. Trimming stripped 3 bases from V and 7 bases from J, with 10 bases between. The CDR3 extends over 13 amino acids. Germline CDR1 reads SGHNT; CDR2 reads YYREEE (reference sequence). The CDR3 DNA reads TGTGCCAGCAGCTCAGCGGGGTCTGAAAAACTGTTTTTT. Translation gives CASSSAGSEKLFF.